The rows below give T cell receptor beta chains drawn from one sample of a study of CD8+ T cells in alopecia areata. Here immunoSEQ multiplex PCR was the method, and the copy in TCRdb shows in-frame clones only, minus some. The table lists 120,000 to 150,000 clones, 47% of them singletons, with over 5.5% in the top ten. The sequenced sample consisted of CD4+ T cells sorted from blood. The source of these receptors is a human donor with alopecia areata. CDR3s include the opening cysteine and the closing phenylalanine or tryptophan. A D gene is named only where the DNA matches it firmly. Clone size is not always given. Where it is, it says once, few, many or a class for expanded clones.

d_call clone_size j_call v_call cdr3_aa cdr3_nt
- few TRBJ2-7 TRBV2 CASSEAGTDLYEQYF TGTGCCAGCAGTGAAGCCGGGACGGATTTATACGAGCAGTACTTC
TRBD2 - TRBJ2-1 TRBV18 CASSPTGGYNEQFF TGTGCCAGCTCACCAACGGGAGGGTACAATGAGCAGTTCTTC
TRBD2 - TRBJ2-7 TRBV30 CAWSGGGSSYEQYF TGTGCCTGGAGTGGGGGCGGGAGCTCCTACGAGCAGTACTTC
TRBD1 - TRBJ2-7 TRBV27 CASSSQPWTGGHYEQYF TGTGCCAGCAGTTCCCAACCCTGGACAGGGGGTCACTACGAGCAGTACTTC
- - TRBJ2-2 TRBV5-1 CASRRGRLTGELFF TGCGCCAGCAGGAGGGGCCGGTTGACCGGGGAGCTGTTTTTT
TRBD1 - TRBJ2-7 TRBV6-5 CASSYRDREYF TGTGCCAGCAGTTACCGGGACAGGGAGTACTTC
TRBD2 once TRBJ2-5 TRBV9 CASSVAAGEETQYF TGTGCCAGCAGCGTAGCAGCGGGAGAAGAGACCCAGTACTTC
- - TRBJ2-2 TRBV6-5 CASSYDFRNTGELFF TGTGCCAGCAGTTACGACTTCCGGAACACCGGGGAGCTGTTTTTT
TRBD1 few TRBJ1-1 TRBV14 CASSNLGQVNTEAFF TGTGCCAGCAGTAATCTGGGACAGGTGAACACTGAAGCTTTCTTT
- once TRBJ1-1 TRBV6-6 CASRTPPTEAFF TGTGCCAGCAGGACTCCCCCCACTGAAGCTTTCTTT
- - TRBJ2-2 TRBV5-1 CASSLDKDTGELFF TGCGCCAGCAGCTTGGATAAGGACACCGGGGAGCTGTTTTTT
- - TRBJ2-1 TRBV5-1 CASRQLEGSYNEQFF TGCGCCAGCAGGCAGCTGGAGGGCTCCTACAATGAGCAGTTCTTC
- - TRBJ1-2 TRBV27 CASSFRPVRGIYGYTF TGTGCCAGCAGTTTCCGGCCGGTTCGGGGGATATATGGCTACACCTTC
- - TRBJ2-1 TRBV7-9 CASSLATGNEQFF TGTGCCAGCAGCTTAGCAACTGGCAATGAGCAGTTCTTC
- few TRBJ2-7 TRBV29-1 CSAAGAEQYF TGCAGCGCCGCGGGGGCCGAGCAGTACTTC
TRBD2 - TRBJ2-1 TRBV7-9 CASSLLAGRGTNEQFF TGTGCCAGCAGCTTACTAGCGGGACGAGGTACAAATGAGCAGTTCTTC
- - TRBJ2-6 TRBV11-2 CASSPSGANVLTF TGTGCCAGCAGCCCGTCTGGGGCCAACGTCCTGACTTTC
- - TRBJ1-5 TRBV30 CAWSPPQGQPQHF TGTGCCTGGAGTCCCCCACAGGGACAGCCCCAGCATTTT
TRBD2 few TRBJ2-5 TRBV5-1 CASSLGLAGVETQYF TGCGCCAGCAGCTTGGGACTAGCGGGAGTGGAGACCCAGTACTTC
- - TRBJ1-2 TRBV30 CAWTQGTYGYTF TGTGCCTGGACCCAAGGGACCTATGGCTACACCTTC
- - TRBJ2-7 TRBV5-1 CASSDAGYEQYF TGCGCCAGCAGTGACGCTGGGTACGAGCAGTACTTC
- - TRBJ2-6 TRBV30 CAWRRAVPGANVLTF TGTGCCTGGAGGAGAGCCGTGCCTGGGGCCAACGTCCTGACTTTC
TRBD2 once TRBJ2-5 TRBV7-9 CASSLPGLAAKETQYF TGTGCCAGCAGTCTTCCGGGACTAGCGGCTAAAGAGACCCAGTACTTC
TRBD1 - TRBJ1-5 TRBV27 CASSIQGKLPQHF TGTGCCAGCAGCATACAGGGGAAGCTGCCCCAGCATTTT
TRBD1 - TRBJ2-2 TRBV30 CAWGTGGINTGELFF TGTGCCTGGGGGACAGGGGGGATTAACACCGGGGAGCTGTTTTTT
- - TRBJ2-7 TRBV5-1 CASSEGGTYEQYF TGCGCCAGCAGCGAAGGCGGAACCTACGAGCAGTACTTC
- - TRBJ2-3 TRBV20-1 CSAAVADTQYF TGCAGTGCTGCCGTAGCGGATACGCAGTATTTT
- - TRBJ2-5 TRBV11-2 CASSRRGTQYF TGTGCCAGCAGCAGGCGAGGGACCCAGTACTTC
TRBD1 - TRBJ1-4 TRBV7-9 CASSSTGRNEKLFF TGTGCCAGCAGCTCGACAGGGCGGAATGAAAAACTGTTTTTT
- - TRBJ2-1 TRBV20-1 CSARRLPEQFF TGCAGTGCAAGGCGACTACCGGAGCAGTTCTTC
- few TRBJ1-1 TRBV7-9 CASSLGSGTEAFF TGTGCCAGCAGCTTGGGTTCGGGCACTGAAGCTTTCTTT
- - TRBJ2-1 TRBV15 CATSRDPSGTYNEQFF TGTGCCACCAGCAGAGATCCGTCGGGAACCTACAATGAGCAGTTCTTC
TRBD2 - TRBJ2-3 TRBV6-5 CASRGLERADTQYF TGTGCCAGCAGAGGACTAGAACGGGCAGATACGCAGTATTTT
TRBD1 - TRBJ1-2 TRBV28 CASMDRAGYTF TGTGCCAGTATGGACAGGGCTGGCTACACCTTC
- - TRBJ1-4 TRBV11-2 CASSLIQGYRLFF TGTGCCAGCAGCTTAATACAGGGTTATAGGCTGTTTTTT
TRBD1 few TRBJ2-3 TRBV2 CASYRDSLTDTQYF TGTGCCAGTTACCGGGACAGCCTCACAGATACGCAGTATTTT
- - TRBJ2-5 TRBV11-1 CASSPPPGVAQYF TGTGCCAGCAGCCCCCCCCCAGGGGTGGCCCAGTACTTC
TRBD1 few TRBJ2-1 TRBV6-5 CASSYSGTGLDEQFF TGTGCCAGCAGTTACTCGGGGACAGGGCTGGATGAGCAGTTCTTC
TRBD2 few TRBJ2-3 TRBV5-1 CASSSGLAGGESTDTQYF TGCGCCAGCAGCTCGGGACTAGCGGGAGGAGAAAGTACAGATACGCAGTATTTT
- - TRBJ1-1 TRBV27 CASNDAAGNTEAFF TGTGCCAGCAATGACGCCGCAGGAAACACTGAAGCTTTCTTT
- - TRBJ2-2 TRBV5-1 CASRTDFNTGELFF TGCGCCAGCCGGACGGATTTTAACACCGGGGAGCTGTTTTTT
- - TRBJ2-2 TRBV5-6 CASSSRYGELFF TGTGCCAGCAGTTCGCGATACGGGGAGCTGTTTTTT
- - TRBJ1-2 TRBV29-1 CSVVGATANYGYTF TGCAGCGTCGTAGGAGCGACAGCTAACTATGGCTACACCTTC
- - TRBJ2-5 TRBV29-1 CSVAGTYQETQYF TGCAGCGTTGCGGGGACTTATCAAGAGACCCAGTACTTC
- - TRBJ2-3 TRBV28 CASTTTGMLGTDTQYF TGTGCCAGCACTACAACAGGGATGTTGGGCACAGATACGCAGTATTTT
TRBD1 - TRBJ2-1 TRBV29-1 CSVPEPHRGNEQFF TGCAGCGTTCCAGAGCCCCACAGGGGGAATGAGCAGTTCTTC
- - TRBJ2-7 TRBV30 CAWSVRQATYEQYF TGTGCCTGGAGTGTGAGGCAGGCCACCTACGAGCAGTACTTC
TRBD2 - TRBJ2-3 TRBV6-6 CASSWGGGPDTQYF TGTGCCAGCAGCTGGGGCGGGGGTCCAGATACGCAGTATTTT